The clone carrying this T cell receptor (beta chain) was counted at least ten times. Its antigen remains unidentified. Orbital computed tomography and thyroid ultrasound, together with serum TRAb and thyroxine and clinical symptoms, were used for diagnoses. Amplified TCR beta CDR3 regions derived from RNA transcripts. HTBI primers were the set used in a first-round RT-PCR of the TCR CDR3. TCRdb reanalysed the multiplex PCR reads using MiXCR and keeps one entry per CDR3 protein. The sample consists of about 270,000 distinct CDR3 sequences, over 20% of them appearing once. The source of the sample is a study of T cells in Graves' hyperthyroidism and ophthalmopathy. Study overall: Prior to any treatment, at the point of initial diagnosis, peripheral blood was collected.

The study's findings and limits: Most thyroid clonotypes expanded above 0.001 appeared in blood too.

The germline V and J ends were trimmed by 0 bases and 0 bases, with 7 bases remaining between them. This CDR3 has 15 amino acids. CDR1 and CDR2 from the germline V gene are LGHDT and YNNKEL (reference sequence). The genes are TRBV3-1 and TRBJ2-3; D possibly corresponds to TRBD2 (6 bases). Sequenced: blood. The origin of this receptor is a man aged 25-45 years with Graves' ophthalmopathy. The CDR3 bases are TGTGCCAGCAGCCAAGATGCGGGAAGCACAGATACGCAGTATTTT. Translation gives CASSQDAGSTDTQYF.